This TCR beta chain was sequenced for a study of CD8 T cells in Susac syndrome. The CDR3 covers 16 residues. Germline V lookup: CDR1 DFQATT, CDR2 SNEGSKA (reference sequence). V lost 0 bases to trimming and J lost 4 bases, with 19 bases between them. The authors reverse transcribed roughly 0.5 to 1 ug RNA with random hexamers. TCRdb redid the calling of the immunoSEQ multiplex PCR reads with MiXCR, one entry per CDR3 protein. The repertoire holds about 210,000 distinct CDR3 sequences, roughly 93% seen once, with 0.15% to 0.2% in the top ten. V usage is TRBV20-1 and J usage is TRBJ2-7; D is possibly TRBD2 (6 bases). The sequencing input was CD4+ T cells from PBMCs. This TCR was sampled from a human donor with Susac syndrome. CDR3 protein: CSARDSGLPTLYEQYF. The CDR3 DNA reads as TGCAGTGCTAGAGACTCGGGACTCCCCACCTTATACGAGCAGTACTTC.